This TCR beta chain came from a study of long-term antiretroviral therapy in people with HIV. Across the whole study: The oldest specimens predate the 2015 immediate-ART recommendation by about a decade.

Runs used v3.0 of the immunoSEQ assay and were done at survey level. Only in-frame clones appear in the TCRdb table, and some are missing; sequencing was by immunoSEQ multiplex PCR. The profile shows about 36,000 clones, 80% of them singletons. The sample consisted of unsorted PBMCs, taken 3.4 years after starting antiretroviral therapy. The receptor comes from a man aged 30 to 45 with HIV.

CDR3 nucleotide sequence: TGTGCCAGCAGCCTCCGGGACAGGGGAGGCAATGAGCAGTTCTTC. The encoded protein is CASSLRDRGGNEQFF. The chain employs TRBV7-8 and TRBJ2-1; 10 positions agree with TRBD1. Germline assignment: CDR1 SGHVS and CDR2 FQNEAQ. The CDR3 consists of 15 residues. V trimming: 5 bases; J trimming: 6 bases; junction bases outside the gene matches: 7. Full variable domain (outside the CDR3, taken from reference TRBV7-8 and TRBJ2-1): GAGVSQSPRYKVAKRGQDVALRCDPISGHVSLFWYQQALGQGPEFLTYFQNEAQLDKSGLPSDRFFAERPEGSVSTLKIQRTQQEDSAVYLCASSLRDRGGNEQFFGPGTRLTVL.